These 5 T cell receptor beta chains originate from one sample sequenced in a study of cytomegalovirus exposure and HLA in healthy donors (dated by TCRdb to between 2016 and 2019). Receptor libraries were prepared by the immunoSEQ multiplex PCR assay. TCRdb carries this immuneACCESS record with in-frame sequences only. Its versions omit some clonotypes, under half of them owing to an unresolved V gene in the studies checked, with the rest unexplained. The sample table contains around 240,000 clones; only one count was recorded for roughly 89% of them. Together, the top ten hold under 0.4% of the sample. The sequencing input was PBMCs. The receptor set was obtained from a young woman in good health and CMV-seronegative.

The rearrangement joins TRBV6-1 to TRBJ2-7; D is perhaps TRBD1 (5 bases). CDR3 length equals 12 residues. CDR1 MNHNS and CDR2 SASEGT come from the germline V gene. Trimming took 6 bases from V and 2 from J, leaving 8 bases between them. CDR3 loop: CASRGPAYEQYF. The CDR3 bases are TGTGCCAGCAGGGGGCCCGCCTACGAGCAGTACTTC.

This clone was recorded a few times. The chain couples TRBV4-1 to TRBJ1-2, with TRBD1 as a possible D gene (6 bases). V was pared by 0 bases and J by 5 bases, with 13 bases between. Germline V gene sequence: CDR1 MGHRA, CDR2 YSYEKL. The CDR3 length is 15 residues. CDR3 sequence (DNA): TGCGCCAGCAGCCAAGATAGGTTAGGGGGATATGGCTACACCTTC. It specifies CASSQDRLGGYGYTF.

V is TRBV7-8 and J is TRBJ1-1; 9 nucleotides agree with TRBD1. The CDR3 runs 14 residues. The V and J ends lost 1 base and 3 bases, in that order; junction bases with no gene match: 0. Germline CDR1 and CDR2: SGHVS and FQNEAQ. In DNA, the CDR3 is TGTGCCAGCAGCTTAGGGGACAGGGACACTGAAGCTTTCTTT. Its protein is CASSLGDRDTEAFF.

V is TRBV7-6 and J is TRBJ2-2; D possibly corresponds to TRBD1 (6 bases). This CDR3 has 14 amino acids. V was shortened by 0 bases and J by 7 bases, with 9 bases between the two germline ends. The germline CDR1 and CDR2 sequences are SGHVS and FNYEAQ. The chain's CDR3 is CASSLAQGYGELFF. CDR3 DNA sequence: TGTGCCAGCAGCTTAGCACAGGGTTACGGGGAGCTGTTTTTT.

The chain carries TRBV10-1 and TRBJ2-1; a weak D match, TRBD1 (7 bases). The CDR3 has 16 amino acids. V was cut by 0 bases and J by 2 bases, with 11 bases left in between. The germline V gene has CDR1 WNHNN and CDR2 SYGVQD (reference sequence). The CDR3 sequence: CASSESGGTAYNEQFF. The CDR3 DNA reads TGCGCCAGCAGTGAGTCGGGCGGGACAGCCTACAATGAGCAGTTCTTC.